Below, 8 T cell receptor beta chains from the same sample are listed, as sequenced in a study of cytomegalovirus exposure and HLA in healthy donors. Clones were sequenced by immunoSEQ multiplex PCR, and TCRdb holds only the in-frame ones, with some missing. Among 150,000 to 200,000 clones, about 95% were seen once, and the ten largest hold 0.89%. Sequenced input: PBMCs. The receptors come from a young woman in good health and CMV-seronegative.

The gene calls are TRBV29-1 and TRBJ1-1, with 9 bases aligning to TRBD1. The germline V gene has CDR1 SQVTM and CDR2 ANQGSEA. There are 14 residues in the CDR3. V gave up 6 bases and J gave up 3 bases; unmatched junction bases: 8. CDR3 coding DNA: TGCAGCGTCCCTTCACAGGGGGCGCACACTGAAGCTTTCTTT. It specifies CSVPSQGAHTEAFF.

This chain joins TRBV5-1 and TRBJ1-3; no definite D call. V was clipped by 1 base and J by 0 bases, with 8 bases between them. This CDR3 spans 15 amino acids. CDR1 SGHRS and CDR2 YFSETQ come from the germline V gene. Here the CDR3 reads CASSLRGSSGNTIYF. The CDR3 region has the DNA TGCGCCAGCAGCTTGAGAGGCAGCTCTGGAAACACCATATATTTT.

The chain couples TRBV7-2 to TRBJ1-1, with unresolved D. The CDR3 extends over 13 amino acids. Per germline, CDR1 SGHTA and CDR2 FQGNSA. The V and J ends lost 3 bases and 3 bases respectively, with 8 bases between them. The CDR3 DNA is TGTGCCAGCAGCTTTTCGGGATACACTGAAGCTTTCTTT. Translated: CASSFSGYTEAFF.

This clone has only one observation. J is TRBJ2-7 and V is TRBV30; 15 nucleotides line up with TRBD2. With 2 bases clipped from V and 6 bases from J, the junction kept 11 bases outside the gene matches. The CDR3 sequence is 17 residues long. Germline CDR1 is GTSNPN and CDR2 is SVGIG (reference sequence). CDR3 region: CAWSTDRTSGGASEQYF. DNA of the CDR3: TGTGCCTGGAGTACCGACCGGACTAGCGGGGGGGCGAGCGAGCAGTACTTC.

The rearrangement joins TRBV30 to TRBJ2-7; D not certain. From germline, CDR1 is GTSNPN and CDR2 SVGIG (reference sequence). The CDR3 loop spans 17 amino acids. Trimming cost V 0 bases and J 3 bases, with 21 bases left between them. The CDR3 loop reads CAWSVSLLSSSVYEQYF. CDR3 coding DNA: TGTGCCTGGAGTGTATCCCTCCTCTCCTCTAGTGTCTACGAGCAGTACTTC. Full variable domain (rest looked up from reference TRBV30 and TRBJ2-7): SQTIHQWPATLVQPVGSPLSLECTVEGTSNPNLYWYRQAAGRGLQLLFYSVGIGQISSEVPQNLSASRPQDRQFILSSKKLLLSDSGFYLCAWSVSLLSSSVYEQYFGPGTRLTVT.

Points on this clone: A junction end diverges from the germline sequence, so it may reflect a read error. The V and J genes are TRBV16 and TRBJ2-7; D may be TRBD1 (6 bases). Per the germline V gene, CDR1 is KGHSY and CDR2 is FQNENV. The length of the CDR3 is 14 residues. The CDR3 nucleotides read TGTGCCAGCAGGCAATATCAGGGGAGCTACGAGCAGTACTTC. Its protein is CASRQYQGSYEQYF.

The chain joins TRBV7-9 to TRBJ1-1, with no clear D. Per germline, CDR1 SEHNR and CDR2 FQNEAQ (reference sequence). The CDR3 consists of 12 residues. Trimming shortened V by 1 base and J by 10 bases, and 10 bases separated the two germline ends. This chain's CDR3 is CASSLGEGLAFF. CDR3 nucleotides: TGTGCCAGCAGCTTAGGCGAGGGTTTAGCTTTCTTT.

The rearrangement links TRBV19 to TRBJ2-7, with D possibly matching TRBD2 (5 bases). V gave up 3 bases and J gave up 1 base, with 7 bases separating them. In germline, CDR1 is LNHDA, CDR2 SQIVND (reference sequence). The CDR3 sequence is 13 residues long. The CDR3 DNA follows: TGTGCCAGTAGTATTCCGGGATCCTACGAGCAGTACTTC. It encodes CASSIPGSYEQYF. The entire variable domain, with the rest obtained from reference TRBV19 and TRBJ2-7, is as follows: DGGITQSPKYLFRKEGQNVTLSCEQNLNHDAMYWYRQDPGQGLRLIYYSQIVNDFQKGDIAEGYSVSREKKESFPLTVTSAQKNPTAFYLCASSIPGSYEQYFGPGTRLTVT.